The clone carrying this T cell receptor (beta chain) was counted at least ten times. Its cognate antigen is unknown. This sample stems from a study of T cells after yellow fever vaccination. About the research overall: With SMART-Seq v4 Ultra Low Input, the fractions containing low cell numbers were prepared.

Study observations and caveats: Most primary-vaccination clones reappeared after the booster (approximately 95% CD4, approximately 88% CD8). Few clonotypes appeared in both CD4 and CD8 compartments.

TCRdb fed the 5' RACE reads into MiXCR, producing one record per CDR3 protein. Of 500,000 to 650,000 distinct CDR3 sequences in the sample, less than 20% were seen once. The V segment lost 5 bases and the J segment 7 bases; nucleotides outside the gene matches: 10. The CDR3 extends over 14 amino acids. Germline lookup yields CDR1 DFQATT and CDR2 SNEGSKA (reference sequence). The rearrangement joins TRBV20-1 to TRBJ2-1; 8 bases map to TRBD2. The source was PBMCs, collected about 5 days after the first yellow fever vaccination. This TCR was recovered from a man younger than 35 who received the YFV17D yellow fever vaccine. CDR3 loop: CSAERGPSENEQFF. The CDR3 bases are TGCAGTGCTGAGCGGGGGCCGAGCGAGAATGAGCAGTTCTTC.